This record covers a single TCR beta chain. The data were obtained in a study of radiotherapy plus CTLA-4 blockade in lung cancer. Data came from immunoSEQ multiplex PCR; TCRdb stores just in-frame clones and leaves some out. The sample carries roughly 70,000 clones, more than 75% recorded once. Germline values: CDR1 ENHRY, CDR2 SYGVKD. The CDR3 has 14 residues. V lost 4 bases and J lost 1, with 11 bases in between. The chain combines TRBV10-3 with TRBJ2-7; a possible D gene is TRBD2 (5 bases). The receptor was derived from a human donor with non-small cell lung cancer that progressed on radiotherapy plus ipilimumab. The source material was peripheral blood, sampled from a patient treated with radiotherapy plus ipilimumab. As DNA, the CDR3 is TGTGCCATCAGTGCAAGCGGACTTTCCTACGAGCAGTACTTC. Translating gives CAISASGLSYEQYF.